What follows are 10 T cell receptor beta chains derived from one specimen sequenced in a study of T cell responses to AZD1222 COVID-19 vaccine. The table came from immunoSEQ multiplex PCR; TCRdb's copy has only in-frame clones and leaves some out. This sample has fewer than 120,000 clones, with 80% to 95% found just once. The specimen comprised peripheral blood, sampled 28 days after the second AZD1222 dose. The source of these receptors is an adult who received the AZD1222 COVID-19 vaccine.

The chain has TRBV7-8 and TRBJ1-6; D perhaps matches TRBD1 (5 bases). The V end lost 5 bases, the J end lost 2 bases, and 10 bases lay between the germline ends. The length of the CDR3 is 15 residues. The germline CDR1 and CDR2 sequences are SGHVS and FQNEAQ. The CDR3 region has the DNA TGTGCCAGCAGCCCGGAGGGGCCCTATAATTCACCCCTCCACTTT. The encoded protein is CASSPEGPYNSPLHF.

The rearrangement links TRBV6-4 to TRBJ1-1; D call uncertain. Germline CDR1 MRHNA, CDR2 SNTAGT. V dropped 5 bases and J dropped 4 bases, with 14 bases sitting between them. CDR3 length equals 14 residues. CDR3 DNA: TGTGCCAGCAGTACCGTTCCGGGTCGCACTGAAGCTTTCTTT. It specifies CASSTVPGRTEAFF.

This chain uses TRBV7-9 with TRBJ2-7; 15 bases are shared with TRBD2. V was pared by 5 bases and J by 1 base, with 15 bases of the junction left unmatched. There are 20 residues in the CDR3. CDR1 SEHNR and CDR2 FQNEAQ come from the germline V gene (reference sequence). The CDR3 sequence: CASSTNLGTSGGSLSYEQYF. The CDR3 bases are TGTGCCAGCAGCACAAACCTCGGGACTAGCGGGGGGTCACTATCCTACGAGCAGTACTTC.

The chain joins TRBV5-1 to TRBJ2-7; weak D call: TRBD2 (6 bases). Germline values: CDR1 SGHRS, CDR2 YFSETQ. CDR3 size: 14 residues. V dropped 3 bases and J dropped 1 base, with 11 bases sitting between them. The CDR3: CASSSMGGSYEQYF. CDR3 nucleotide sequence: TGCGCCAGCAGCTCCATGGGGGGATCCTACGAGCAGTACTTC.

This rearrangement joins TRBV24-1 to TRBJ2-1, with a tentative D call TRBD2 (5 bases). Germline CDR1 reads KGHDR; CDR2 reads SFDVKD. The CDR3 spans 16 residues. Deletions cut 3 bases from V and 5 bases from J, with 16 bases between. In DNA, the CDR3 is TGTGCCACCAGTGATCCTAGCTCCTCCTACGACAATGAGCAGTTCTTC. Translated: CATSDPSSSYDNEQFF.

The V call is TRBV5-4, the J call TRBJ2-1; 7 bases agree with TRBD1. The germline CDR1 and CDR2 sequences are SGHNT and YYREEE (reference sequence). Losses at the gene ends were 2 bases for V and 9 bases for J; bases not matched to a gene: 17. The CDR3 has 17 amino acids. The CDR3 reads CASSFGLNGVQGSEQFF. CDR3 coding DNA: TGTGCCAGCAGCTTCGGACTCAATGGTGTACAGGGGAGTGAGCAGTTCTTC. The variable domain in full, completed from reference TRBV5-4 and TRBJ2-1, reads ETGVTQSPTHLIKTRGQQVTLRCSSQSGHNTVSWYQQALGQGPQFIFQYYREEENGRGNFPPRFSGLQFPNYSSELNVNALELDDSALYLCASSFGLNGVQGSEQFFGPGTRLTVL.

The gene calls are TRBV5-1 and TRBJ2-1; 9 nucleotides match TRBD1. CDR3 length: 16 amino acids. The J segment lost 3 bases and the V segment lost 4 bases, leaving 8 bases of the junction unmatched. Germline V CDR1 and CDR2: SGHRS, YFSETQ. This chain's CDR3 is CASSGGDRVLYNEQFF. The CDR3 DNA follows: TGCGCCAGCAGCGGGGGGGACAGGGTCCTCTACAATGAGCAGTTCTTC.

V gene TRBV21-1 combines with J gene TRBJ1-1. TRBV21-1 represents a pseudogene. The CDR3 has 17 residues. CDR3 DNA: TGTGCCAGCCGTACGAAGAGACAATGGGACCAGAACACTGAAGCTTTCTTT. Translated, it gives CASRTKRQWDQNTEAFF.

This clone showed up just a few times. The J gene is TRBJ2-2, the V gene TRBV19; the D gene is possibly TRBD1 (6 bases). CDR1 is LNHDA, CDR2 SQIVND, per germline (reference sequence). The CDR3 consists of 14 residues. V shed 7 bases and J shed 2 bases, with 11 bases lying between them. The CDR3 protein is CASNRQVNTGELFF. The DNA of the CDR3 is TGTGCCAGTAACCGACAGGTTAACACCGGGGAGCTGTTTTTT.

This clone was detected once. J is TRBJ1-2 and V is TRBV12-2; whether TRBD1, the table's D call, matches the DNA was not checked. TRBV12-2 is a recognized pseudogene. The CDR3 loop spans 13 amino acids. The CDR3 DNA follows: TGTGCAAGTCGCCCGGGACAGGGCTATGGCTACACCTTC. As protein: CASRPGQGYGYTF.